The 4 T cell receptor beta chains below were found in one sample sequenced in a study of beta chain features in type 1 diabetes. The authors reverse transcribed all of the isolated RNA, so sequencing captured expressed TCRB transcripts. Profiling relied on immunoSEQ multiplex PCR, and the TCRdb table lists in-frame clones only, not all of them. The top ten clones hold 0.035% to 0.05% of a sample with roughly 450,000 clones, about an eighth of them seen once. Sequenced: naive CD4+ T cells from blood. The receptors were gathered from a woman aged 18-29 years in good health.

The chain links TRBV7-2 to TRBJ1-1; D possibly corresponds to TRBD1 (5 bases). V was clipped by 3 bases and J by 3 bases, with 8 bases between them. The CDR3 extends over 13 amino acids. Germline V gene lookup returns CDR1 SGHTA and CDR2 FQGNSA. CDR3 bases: TGTGCCAGCAGCTTCGTAGGGGACACTGAAGCTTTCTTT. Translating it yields CASSFVGDTEAFF.

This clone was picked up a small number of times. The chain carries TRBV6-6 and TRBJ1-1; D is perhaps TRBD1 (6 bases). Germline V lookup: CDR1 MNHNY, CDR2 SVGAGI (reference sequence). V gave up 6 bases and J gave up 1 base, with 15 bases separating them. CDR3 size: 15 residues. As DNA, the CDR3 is TGTGCCAGCAGGCCCTTGGGGGCACGGAACACTGAAGCTTTCTTT. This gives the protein CASRPLGARNTEAFF.

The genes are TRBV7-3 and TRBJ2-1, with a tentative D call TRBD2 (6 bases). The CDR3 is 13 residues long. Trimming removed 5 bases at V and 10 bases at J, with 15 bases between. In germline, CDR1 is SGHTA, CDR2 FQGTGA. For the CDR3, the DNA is TGTGCCAGCAGCGCGGGACCGCCCTGGGAGCAGTTCTTC. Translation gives CASSAGPPWEQFF.

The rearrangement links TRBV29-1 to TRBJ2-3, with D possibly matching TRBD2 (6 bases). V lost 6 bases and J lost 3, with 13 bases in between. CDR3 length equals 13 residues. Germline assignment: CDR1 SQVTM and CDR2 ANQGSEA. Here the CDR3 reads CSVQKGRTDTQYF. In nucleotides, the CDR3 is TGCAGCGTGCAGAAAGGGAGGACAGATACGCAGTATTTT.